This T cell receptor (beta chain) was captured by sequencing in a study of vaccination effects on CD4 cells after COVID-19 (dated 2022 in TCRdb). As for the study more broadly: Post-vaccine samples across the study were collected a median of 72 days after the second dose, with a range of 14 to 241. The Oncomine TCR Beta short-read assay on an Illumina iSeq 100 was used to sequence cultures from other donors in the study. The study compared SARS-CoV-2 spike-specific CD4+ TCR repertoires before and after mRNA vaccination in COVID-19 convalescent patients and infection-naive vaccine recipients. Altogether, around 9 COVID-19 convalescent patients and a handful of SARS-CoV-2-naive healthy vaccine recipients made up the full study. Overall study results and their limits: In healthy vaccine recipients, vaccine-induced clones were almost all SARS-CoV-2 mono-reactive, with only 1 of 255 being cross-reactive with common cold coronaviruses. The study was limited by a small number of convalescent patients and lacked early post-infection timepoints. Clones induced by infection and clones induced by vaccination both contracted markedly at late timepoints after vaccination, which fits with T cell responses waning over time.

The junction carries 15 bases between V and J, which are trimmed by 5 bases and 4 bases respectively. Spanning cysteine to valine, the CDR3 consists of 14 amino acids. Only CDR3 DNA is held: 42 bases, read in frame from base 1. The germline V gene supplies CDR1 MNHEY and CDR2 SVGAGI. Receptors were amplified or captured by the immunoSEQ multiplex PCR assay. TCR beta CDR3 sequencing was performed on DNA from the cultured, isolated CD4+ T cells. The authors' analysis ran thus. Non-productive TCR sequences were removed and reads were trimmed to the CDR3 region, keeping CDR3s of at least 7 amino acids. The MANAFEST web app was used to identify antigen-specific clonotypes by comparing expansion in peptide wells with expansion in reference cultures. Positive clones required FDR<0.05 expansion versus reference and all other wells, odds ratio above 5, and frequency above 0.1% in two replicate wells. Cross-reactive clonotypes were defined as significantly expanded in SARS-CoV-2 spike wells and in at least one common cold coronavirus spike condition. CDR3 similarity was assessed by Levenshtein distance using the stringdist R package, and unrooted trees were constructed with ape in R 3.6.1. The source is immuneACCESS, and TCRdb retained only in-frame sequences with V and J called. Part of the clones is not carried over; for the studies checked, unresolved V genes explain less than half of this, and the remainder is unexplained. That table furnishes V, J and clone size, whereas the DNA furnished D and trimming. The table for this sample lists some 40,000 clones; around 80% of them were counted only once. The ten largest clones capture around 2% of the sample.

The ViraFEST assay stimulated PBMC with viral peptide pools and then used TCR sequencing to identify antigen-specific CD4+ T cell clonotypes by expansion. After about 10 days of culture, CD4+ T cells were isolated with the EasySep CD4+ T cell isolation kit. Each participant received two doses of an mRNA SARS-CoV-2 vaccine, either BNT162b2 or mRNA-1273. Healthy vaccine recipients had no prior SARS-CoV-2 infection, confirmed by negative nucleocapsid antibodies before and after vaccination. Two million PBMC per well were cultured in IMDM with 5% human AB serum, roughly 10 IU/ml IL-2 and gentamicin, plus 10 ug/ml peptides. Half of the culture medium was replaced with fresh IL-2-containing medium on days 3 and 7. Each peptide stimulation condition was cultured in triplicate wells unless otherwise noted. Using Ficoll-Paque Plus gradient centrifugation, PBMC were separated from whole blood and then either used fresh or cryopreserved at -140C. The overlapping peptide pools covered the spike proteins of SARS-CoV-2 as well as those of the common cold coronaviruses HCoV-NL63, HCoV-OC43 and HCoV-229E. Genomic DNA was extracted from cultured CD4+ T cells with the QIAamp micro DNA kit.

About this clone: Its antigen has not been determined. Per-base quality was not reported, and no clone a single base away is much larger than it.

The rearrangement joined TRBV6-5 to TRBJ2-7, with the D segment identity uncertain. The receptor was isolated from a human donor who received a COVID-19 vaccine. Some clones in this sample may be carry-over from other donors' samples. Sample: CD4+ T cells from PBMCs cultured with HCoV-NL63 spike peptides, taken after COVID-19 vaccination. This specimen's cell subset or site label, per the study, means: HCoV-NL63 spike overlapping peptide pool stimulation. The CDR3 here reads CASSPSPVRYEQYV. The sequenced DNA is TGTGCCAGCAGTCCCAGCCCCGTCCGGTACGAGCAGTACGTC.